The TCR beta chain under discussion was sequenced for a study of blood T cell repertoires in COVID-19. The overall study: Samples representing acute and convalescent COVID-19 were sourced from the United States, Italy and Spain. Sources were T cells, B-cell-depleted T cells, or PBMCs; the material itself was cDNA or gDNA.

Original handling: From reference gene primer amplification, estimates of nucleated cell counts were derived. The repertoire was sequenced with immunoSEQ multiplex PCR; TCRdb's copy has only in-frame clones and lacks some. V, J and clone size reflect that table, while D and trimming were determined from the DNA. This repertoire shows around 150,000 clones, about nine tenths found once; its top ten account for roughly 4%. This clone has just a few counts. The TCR sequence derives from a woman aged 55 to 70 with active or convalescent COVID-19. The sequenced material came from peripheral blood.

The CDR3 DNA reads as TGTGCCACCAGCAGAGACCTCCAGGGCTCCACTGGAAACACCATATATTTT. Amino acids: CATSRDLQGSTGNTIYF. The rearrangement joins TRBV15 to TRBJ1-3; a weak D match, TRBD1 (5 bases). Trimming removed 0 bases at V and 2 bases at J, with 14 bases between. The germline gives CDR1 LNHNV, CDR2 YYDKDF (reference sequence). This CDR3 region has 17 residues. Using reference TRBV15 and TRBJ1-3 for the parts outside the CDR3, the full variable domain is DAMVIQNPRYQVTQFGKPVTLSCSQTLNHNVMYWYQQKSSQAPKLLFHYYDKDFNNEADTPDNFQSRRPNTSFCFLDIRSPGLGDTAMYLCATSRDLQGSTGNTIYFGEGSWLTVV.